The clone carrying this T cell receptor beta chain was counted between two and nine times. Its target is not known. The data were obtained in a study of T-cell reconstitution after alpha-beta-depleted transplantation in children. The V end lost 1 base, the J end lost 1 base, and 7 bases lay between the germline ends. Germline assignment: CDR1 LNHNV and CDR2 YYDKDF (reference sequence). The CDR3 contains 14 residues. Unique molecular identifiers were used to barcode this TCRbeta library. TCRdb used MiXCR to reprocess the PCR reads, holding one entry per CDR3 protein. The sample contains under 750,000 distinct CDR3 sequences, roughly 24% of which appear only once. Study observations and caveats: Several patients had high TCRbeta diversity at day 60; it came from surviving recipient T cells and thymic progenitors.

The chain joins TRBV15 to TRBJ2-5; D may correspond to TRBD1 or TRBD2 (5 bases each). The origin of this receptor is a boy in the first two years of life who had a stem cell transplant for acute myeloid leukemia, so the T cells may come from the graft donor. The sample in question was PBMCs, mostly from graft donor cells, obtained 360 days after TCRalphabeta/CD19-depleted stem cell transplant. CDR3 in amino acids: CATSRGGIQETQYF. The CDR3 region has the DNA TGTGCCACCAGCAGAGGGGGGATCCAAGAGACCCAGTACTTC.